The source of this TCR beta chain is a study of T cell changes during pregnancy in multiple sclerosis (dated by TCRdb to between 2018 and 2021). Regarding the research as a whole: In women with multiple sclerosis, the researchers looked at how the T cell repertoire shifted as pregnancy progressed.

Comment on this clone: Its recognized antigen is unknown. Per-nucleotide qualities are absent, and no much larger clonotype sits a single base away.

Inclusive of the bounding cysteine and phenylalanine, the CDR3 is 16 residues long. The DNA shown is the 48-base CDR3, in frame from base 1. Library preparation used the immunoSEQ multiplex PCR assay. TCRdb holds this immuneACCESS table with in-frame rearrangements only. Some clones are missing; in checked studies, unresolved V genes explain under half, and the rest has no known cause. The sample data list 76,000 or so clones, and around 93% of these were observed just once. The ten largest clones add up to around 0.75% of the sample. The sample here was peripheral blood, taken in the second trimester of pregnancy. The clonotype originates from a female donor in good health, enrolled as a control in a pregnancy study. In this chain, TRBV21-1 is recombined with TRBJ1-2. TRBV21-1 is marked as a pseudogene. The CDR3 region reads CASSKEGIGRRDGYTF. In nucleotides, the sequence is TGTGCCAGCAGCAAAGAAGGAATCGGAAGGCGGGATGGCTACACCTTC.